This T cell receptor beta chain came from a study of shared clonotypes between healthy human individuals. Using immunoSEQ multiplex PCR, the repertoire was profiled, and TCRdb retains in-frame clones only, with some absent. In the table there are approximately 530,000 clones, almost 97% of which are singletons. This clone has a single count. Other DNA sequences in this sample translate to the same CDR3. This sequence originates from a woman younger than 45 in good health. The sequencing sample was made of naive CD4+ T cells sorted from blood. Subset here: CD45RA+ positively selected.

The CDR3 region is CASSVSSGPYEQYF. The CDR3 nucleotides are TGTGCCAGCAGCGTATCTAGCGGCCCCTACGAGCAGTACTTC. V usage is TRBV9 and J usage is TRBJ2-7; 7 bases line up with TRBD2. The CDR3 runs 14 residues. CDR1 is SGDLS, CDR2 YYNGEE, per germline. V lost 1 base and J lost 2; bases outside the gene matches: 3. The complete variable domain, with remaining parts taken from reference TRBV9 and TRBJ2-7, reads DSGVTQTPKHLITATGQRVTLRCSPRSGDLSVYWYQQSLDQGLQFLIQYYNGEERAKGNILERFSAQQFPDLHSELNLSSLELGDSALYFCASSVSSGPYEQYFGPGTRLTVT.